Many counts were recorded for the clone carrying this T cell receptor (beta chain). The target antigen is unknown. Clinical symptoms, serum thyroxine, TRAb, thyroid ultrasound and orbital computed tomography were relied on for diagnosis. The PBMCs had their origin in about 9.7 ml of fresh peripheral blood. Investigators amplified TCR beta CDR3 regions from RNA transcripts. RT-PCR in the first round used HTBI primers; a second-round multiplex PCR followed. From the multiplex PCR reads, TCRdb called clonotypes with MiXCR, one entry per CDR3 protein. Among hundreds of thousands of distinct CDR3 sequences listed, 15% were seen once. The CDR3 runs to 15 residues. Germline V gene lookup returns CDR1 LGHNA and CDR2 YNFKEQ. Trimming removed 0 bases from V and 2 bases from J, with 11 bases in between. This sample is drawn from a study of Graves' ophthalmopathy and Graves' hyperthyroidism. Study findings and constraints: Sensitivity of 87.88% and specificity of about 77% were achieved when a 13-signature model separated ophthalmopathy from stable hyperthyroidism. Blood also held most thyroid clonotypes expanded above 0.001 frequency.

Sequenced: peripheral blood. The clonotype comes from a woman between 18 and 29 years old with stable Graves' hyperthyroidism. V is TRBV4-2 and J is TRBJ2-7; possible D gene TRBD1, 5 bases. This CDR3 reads CASSQDLTATYEQYF. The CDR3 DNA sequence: TGTGCCAGCAGCCAAGATCTGACAGCTACCTACGAGCAGTACTTC.